The rows below give T cell receptor beta chains drawn from one sample of a study of blood T cell repertoires in COVID-19. Measured with immunoSEQ multiplex PCR; TCRdb has only the in-frame clones, and not every one. The sample comprises tens of thousands of clones, approximately 86% of which are singletons, and around 10% rests with the top ten. The sample consisted of peripheral blood. These receptors were taken from a human donor in a cohort sampled during active COVID-19. The donor label of this sample is uncertain. CDR3s include the opening cysteine and the closing phenylalanine or tryptophan. Each record gives: clone size, CDR3 length, J gene, V gene, CDR3 protein. Size is stated for part of the rows, as once, few or many counts, or as a class when the clone is expanded.

few,14,TRBJ1-6,TRBV10-3,CAISTGYGNSPLHF
NA,16,TRBJ1-5,TRBV5-1,CASSLGRQGENQPQHF
NA,13,TRBJ1-6,TRBV6-5,CASSMRDNSPLHF
NA,13,TRBJ1-2,TRBV5-1,CASSLTGDYGYTF
NA,14,TRBJ2-3,TRBV2,CASVAERATNTQYF
NA,14,TRBJ2-7,TRBV11-2,CASSSGLAGPWEYF
NA,14,TRBJ2-7,TRBV7-2,CASSPEFSSYEQYF
NA,17,TRBJ1-2,TRBV3-1/TRBV3-2,CASSQGTVSLGIYGYTF
NA,12,TRBJ1-3,TRBV9,CASSPGGNTIYF
NA,19,TRBJ2-1,TRBV7-2,CASSLVSAGGRSSYNEQFF
NA,17,TRBJ2-2,TRBV9,CASSARVLGAGTGELFF
NA,15,TRBJ1-3,TRBV3-1/TRBV3-2,CASSFGTVSGNTIYF
once,16,TRBJ2-5,TRBV13,CASSLAGGRIQETQYF
NA,14,TRBJ2-7,TRBV28,CASRWSDGQYEQYF
NA,14,TRBJ1-1,TRBV6-5,CASSYGGANTEAFF
NA,17,TRBJ2-3,TRBV3-1/TRBV3-2,CASSQGTSGKSTDTQYF
NA,14,TRBJ1-1,TRBV19,CASSKLQGNTEAFF
NA,14,TRBJ2-5,TRBV7-6,CASSSQPGGETQYF
NA,17,TRBJ2-1,TRBV4-1,CASSQQRGGGSYNEQFF
once,13,TRBJ2-1,TRBV30,CAWSKSSYNEQFF
once,17,TRBJ1-5,TRBV27,CASSPQGVKGNNQPQHF
few,15,TRBJ2-2,TRBV6-5,CASTQGRGLTGELFF
NA,16,TRBJ1-2,TRBV6-6,CASSPGWARVNYGYTF
NA,17,TRBJ2-1,TRBV4-1,CASSRARTSGTYNEQFF
NA,13,TRBJ1-6,TRBV19,CACRQGLRSPLHF
few,15,TRBJ2-7,TRBV5-1,CASSLRLGTGREQYF
NA,14,TRBJ2-7,TRBV6-6,CASSPRRGGYEQYF
NA,13,TRBJ2-2,TRBV27,CASSAGLGGELFF
once,15,TRBJ1-2,TRBV5-4,CASSLAPGGSSGYTF
NA,16,TRBJ2-2,TRBV7-3,CASSLEGTLNTGELFF
medium-sized,15,TRBJ2-1,TRBV7-9,CASSLDSTGHNEQFF
NA,16,TRBJ2-3,TRBV25-1,CASSVLTSGNVDTQYF
NA,21,TRBJ1-6,TRBV5-1,CASSPLGGQGAVSSYNSPLHF
NA,14,TRBJ1-6,TRBV15,CATSTGQGRSPLHF
NA,11,TRBJ2-7,TRBV28,CASSLAAIWYF
NA,14,TRBJ2-1,TRBV9,CASTSGGSYNEQFF
few,13,TRBJ1-1,TRBV3-1/TRBV3-2,CASSQTSVEEAFF
NA,14,TRBJ2-1,TRBV3-1/TRBV3-2,CASSTTSSYNEQFF
NA,17,TRBJ2-2,TRBV4-1,CASSQGTGSPEAGELFF
NA,14,TRBJ1-4,TRBV28,CASSWGQNNEKLFF
few,12,TRBJ2-7,TRBV5-4,CASSLGEDEQYF
once,15,TRBJ1-1,TRBV5-6,CASSSTPDRYAEAFF
NA,13,TRBJ1-1,TRBV5-4,CASSPQGVTEAFF
NA,15,TRBJ1-6,TRBV28,CASRGGGLLNSPLHF
NA,15,TRBJ2-1,TRBV5-5,CASSLSTSGYNEQFF
NA,15,TRBJ2-5,TRBV11-3,CASSYRTRAEETQYF
once,15,TRBJ2-2,TRBV4-1,CASSQAGLSLGELFF
NA,13,TRBJ1-2,TRBV2,CASRLDRNYGYTF
once,17,TRBJ1-4,TRBV4-1,CASSQDRGAATNEKLFF
NA,14,TRBJ1-2,TRBV18,CASSPQGGAAGYTF